This TCR beta chain was observed in a study of blood T cell repertoires in COVID-19. The overall study: Researchers got acute and convalescent COVID-19 samples from the United States, Italy and Spain.

This clone was recorded a few times. In the original processing: Reference gene primer amplification gave estimated nucleated cell counts. Here immunoSEQ multiplex PCR was the method, and the copy in TCRdb shows in-frame clones only, minus some. For V, J and clone size, that table is used; D and trimming come from the DNA. The table shows 120,000 to 150,000 clones, with more than 70% occurring only once. The receptor was derived from a woman in her forties or fifties with acute or convalescent COVID-19. The sequencing input was peripheral blood.

The CDR3 DNA sequence: TGCGCCAGCAGCTTGGAGAGGGGGTCTAATGAAAAACTGTTTTTT. This translates into CASSLERGSNEKLFF. V and J are TRBV5-1 and TRBJ1-4; TRBD1 might be the D (6 bases). V lost 0 bases, J lost 3 bases, and 9 bases lay in between. CDR3 length: 15 amino acids. Germline lookup yields CDR1 SGHRS and CDR2 YFSETQ.